This T cell receptor beta chain was found in a study of T cell responses to AZD1222 COVID-19 vaccine. Notes on the study in general: Spike-specific TCRs gained breadth and depth after people received two AZD1222 doses. Vaccine-associated CD4 TCRs spanned spike, dominant at 160-218 and 743-854.

This table comes from immunoSEQ multiplex PCR, and its TCRdb copy is limited to in-frame clones, with some not included. Among 150,000 or so clones listed, about 87% were seen once. The CDR3 is made up of 16 amino acids. Trimming at V came to 5 bases and at J to 4 bases, leaving 11 bases not matched to a gene. Germline V gene sequence: CDR1 LNHDA, CDR2 SQIVND (reference sequence). Points on this clone: As yet, its antigen is unknown.

The genes are TRBV19 and TRBJ2-5; 9 bases map to TRBD2. This TCR was recovered from an adult in good health. Sequenced here: peripheral blood, sampled on day 0 of MenACWY control vaccination. This CDR3 is CASSSLAGGGGETQYF. DNA of the CDR3: TGTGCCAGTAGTTCGCTCGCGGGAGGGGGGGGAGAGACCCAGTACTTC.